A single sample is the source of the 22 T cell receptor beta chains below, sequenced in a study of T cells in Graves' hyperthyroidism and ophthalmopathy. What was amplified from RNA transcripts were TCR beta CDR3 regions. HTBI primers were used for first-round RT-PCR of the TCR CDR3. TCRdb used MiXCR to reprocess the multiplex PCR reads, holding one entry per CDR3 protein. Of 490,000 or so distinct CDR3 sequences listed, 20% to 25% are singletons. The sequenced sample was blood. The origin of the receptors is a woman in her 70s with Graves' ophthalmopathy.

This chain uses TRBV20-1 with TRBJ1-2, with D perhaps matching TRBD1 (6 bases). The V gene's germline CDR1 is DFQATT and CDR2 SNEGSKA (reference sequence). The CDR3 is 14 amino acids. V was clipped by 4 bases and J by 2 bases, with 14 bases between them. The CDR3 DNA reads TGCAGTGCTACAATCAACCAGGGGAACTATGGCTACACCTTC. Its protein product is CSATINQGNYGYTF.

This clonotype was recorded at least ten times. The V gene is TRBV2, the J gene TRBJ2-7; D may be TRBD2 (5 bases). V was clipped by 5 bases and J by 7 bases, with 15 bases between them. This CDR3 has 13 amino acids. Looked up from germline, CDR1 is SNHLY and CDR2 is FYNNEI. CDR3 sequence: CASSNAPGLEQYF. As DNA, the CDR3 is TGTGCCAGCAGTAACGCCCCGGGGTTAGAGCAGTACTTC.

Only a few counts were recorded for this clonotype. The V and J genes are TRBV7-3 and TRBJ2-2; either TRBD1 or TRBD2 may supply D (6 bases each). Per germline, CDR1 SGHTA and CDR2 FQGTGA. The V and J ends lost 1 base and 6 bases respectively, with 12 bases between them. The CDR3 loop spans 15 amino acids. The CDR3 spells CASSLMAGEAGELFF. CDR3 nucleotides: TGTGCCAGCAGCTTAATGGCAGGGGAGGCCGGGGAGCTGTTTTTT.

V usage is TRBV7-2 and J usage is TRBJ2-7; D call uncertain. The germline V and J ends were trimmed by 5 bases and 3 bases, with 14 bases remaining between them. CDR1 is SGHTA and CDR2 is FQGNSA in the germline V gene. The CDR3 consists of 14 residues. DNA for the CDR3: TGTGCCAGCAGCGAGTCAGCGCTTTACTACGAGCAGTACTTC. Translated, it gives CASSESALYYEQYF.

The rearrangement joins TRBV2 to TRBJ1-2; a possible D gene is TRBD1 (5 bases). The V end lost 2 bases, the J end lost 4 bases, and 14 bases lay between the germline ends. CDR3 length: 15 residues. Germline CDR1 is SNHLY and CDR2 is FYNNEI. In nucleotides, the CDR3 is TGTGCCAGCAGTGAAAGAGAGGGGTTGGGCTATGGCTACACCTTC. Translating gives CASSEREGLGYGYTF.

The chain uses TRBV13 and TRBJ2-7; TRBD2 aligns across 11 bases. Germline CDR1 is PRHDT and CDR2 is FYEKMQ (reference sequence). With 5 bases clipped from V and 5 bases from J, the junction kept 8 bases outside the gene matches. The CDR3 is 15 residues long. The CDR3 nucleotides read TGTGCCAGCAGCCCCGGGACTAGCGGCACGGACGAGCAGTACTTC. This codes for CASSPGTSGTDEQYF.

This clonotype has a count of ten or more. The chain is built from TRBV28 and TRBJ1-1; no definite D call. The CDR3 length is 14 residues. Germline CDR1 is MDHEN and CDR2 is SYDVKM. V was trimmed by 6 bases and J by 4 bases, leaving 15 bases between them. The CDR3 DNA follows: TGTGCCAGCAGCCGGGCCCCCAAGGGCACTGAAGCTTTCTTT. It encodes CASSRAPKGTEAFF.

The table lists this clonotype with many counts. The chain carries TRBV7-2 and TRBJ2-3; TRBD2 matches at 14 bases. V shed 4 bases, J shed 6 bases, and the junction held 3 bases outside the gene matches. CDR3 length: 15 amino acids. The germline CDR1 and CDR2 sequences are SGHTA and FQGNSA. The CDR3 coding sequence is TGTGCCAGCAGCTCCCGGACTAGCGGGAGGGATACGCAGTATTTT. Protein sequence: CASSSRTSGRDTQYF.

CDR3 amino acids: CASSTGTSGSIYEQYF. The DNA of the CDR3 is TGCGCCAGCAGCACCGGGACTAGCGGATCTATCTACGAGCAGTACTTC. The genes are TRBV5-1 and TRBJ2-7, with TRBD2 matching 11 bases. Looked up from germline, CDR1 is SGHRS and CDR2 is YFSETQ. There are 16 residues in the CDR3. V was pared by 4 bases and J by 3 bases, with 9 bases of the junction left unmatched.

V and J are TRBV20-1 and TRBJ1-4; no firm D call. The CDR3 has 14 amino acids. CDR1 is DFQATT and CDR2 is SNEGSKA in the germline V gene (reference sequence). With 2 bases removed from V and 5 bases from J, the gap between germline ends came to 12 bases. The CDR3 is CSARWRARNEKLFF. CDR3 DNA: TGCAGTGCTAGATGGCGAGCTAGGAATGAAAAACTGTTTTTT.

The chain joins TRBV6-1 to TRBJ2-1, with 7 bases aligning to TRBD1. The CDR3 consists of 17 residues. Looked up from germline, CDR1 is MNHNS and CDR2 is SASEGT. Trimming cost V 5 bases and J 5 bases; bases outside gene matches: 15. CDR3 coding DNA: TGTGCCAGCAGTTCGGCGACCGGGACAGCGATTAACAATGAGCAGTTCTTC. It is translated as CASSSATGTAINNEQFF.

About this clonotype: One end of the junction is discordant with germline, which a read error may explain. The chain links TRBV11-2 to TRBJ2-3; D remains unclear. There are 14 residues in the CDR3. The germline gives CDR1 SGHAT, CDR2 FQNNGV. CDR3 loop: CASSQEDFLGTQYF. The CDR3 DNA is TGCGCCAGCAGCCAAGAGGATTTCTTGGGTACGCAGTATTTT.

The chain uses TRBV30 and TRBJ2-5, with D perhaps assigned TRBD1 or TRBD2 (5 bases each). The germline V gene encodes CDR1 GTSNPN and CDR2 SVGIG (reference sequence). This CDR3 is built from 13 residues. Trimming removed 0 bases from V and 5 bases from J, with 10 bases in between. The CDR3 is CAWSVWGTETQYF. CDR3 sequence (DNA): TGTGCCTGGAGTGTATGGGGGACCGAGACCCAGTACTTC.

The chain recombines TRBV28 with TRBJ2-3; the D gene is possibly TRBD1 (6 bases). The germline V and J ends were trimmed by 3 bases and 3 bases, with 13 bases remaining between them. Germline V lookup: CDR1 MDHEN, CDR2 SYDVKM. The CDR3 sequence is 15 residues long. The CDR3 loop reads CASSFPQGQTDTQYF. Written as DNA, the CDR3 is TGTGCCAGCAGTTTCCCACAGGGCCAAACAGATACGCAGTATTTT.

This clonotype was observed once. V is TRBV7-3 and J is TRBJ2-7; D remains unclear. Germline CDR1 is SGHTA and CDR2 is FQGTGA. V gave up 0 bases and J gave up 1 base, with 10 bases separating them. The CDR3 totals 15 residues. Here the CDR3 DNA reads TGTGCCAGCAGCTTAACACCCGGACCTTCCTACGAGCAGTACTTC. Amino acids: CASSLTPGPSYEQYF.

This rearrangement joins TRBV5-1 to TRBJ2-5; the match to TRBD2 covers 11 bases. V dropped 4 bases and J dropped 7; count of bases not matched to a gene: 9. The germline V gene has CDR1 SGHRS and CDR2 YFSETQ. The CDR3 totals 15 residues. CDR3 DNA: TGCGCCAGCAGCCAGGACGGGACTAGCGGCCGGACCCAGTACTTC. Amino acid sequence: CASSQDGTSGRTQYF.

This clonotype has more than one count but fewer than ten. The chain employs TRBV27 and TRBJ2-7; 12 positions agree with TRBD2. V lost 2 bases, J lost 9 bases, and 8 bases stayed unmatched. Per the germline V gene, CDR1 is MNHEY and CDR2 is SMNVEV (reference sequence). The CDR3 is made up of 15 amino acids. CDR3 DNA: TGTGCCAGCAGTTTAGTGGCTAGCGGGGGGGCCGGGCAGTACTTC. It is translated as CASSLVASGGAGQYF.

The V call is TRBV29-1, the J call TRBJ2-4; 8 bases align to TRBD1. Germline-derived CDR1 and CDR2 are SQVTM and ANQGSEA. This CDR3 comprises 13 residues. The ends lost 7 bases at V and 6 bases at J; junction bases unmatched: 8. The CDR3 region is CSATGQGGNIQYF. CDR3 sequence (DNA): TGCAGCGCAACCGGACAGGGAGGAAACATTCAGTACTTC. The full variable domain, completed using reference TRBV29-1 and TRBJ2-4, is SAVISQKPSRDICQRGTSLTIQCQVDSQVTMMFWYRQQPGQSLTLIATANQGSEATYESGFVIDKFPISRPNLTFSTLTVSNMSPEDSSIYLCSATGQGGNIQYFGAGTRLSVL.

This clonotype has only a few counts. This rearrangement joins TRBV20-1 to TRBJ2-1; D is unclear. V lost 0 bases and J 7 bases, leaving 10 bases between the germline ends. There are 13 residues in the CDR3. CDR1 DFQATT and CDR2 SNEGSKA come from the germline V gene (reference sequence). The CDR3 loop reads CSARDIVVNEQFF. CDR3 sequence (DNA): TGCAGTGCTAGAGATATTGTAGTTAATGAGCAGTTCTTC.

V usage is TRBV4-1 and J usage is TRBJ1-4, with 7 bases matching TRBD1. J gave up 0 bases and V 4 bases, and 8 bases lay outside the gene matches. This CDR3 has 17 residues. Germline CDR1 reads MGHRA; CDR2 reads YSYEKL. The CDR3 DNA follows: TGCGCCAGCAGCCCTAAGGGGGCCGTTGCAACTAATGAAAAACTGTTTTTT. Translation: CASSPKGAVATNEKLFF.

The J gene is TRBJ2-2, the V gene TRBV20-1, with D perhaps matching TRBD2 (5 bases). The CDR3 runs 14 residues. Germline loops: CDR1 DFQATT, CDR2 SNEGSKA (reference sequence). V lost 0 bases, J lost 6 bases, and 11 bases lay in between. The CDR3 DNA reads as TGCAGTGCTAGAGATAGTATGAGGGCCGGGGAGCTGTTTTTT. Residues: CSARDSMRAGELFF.

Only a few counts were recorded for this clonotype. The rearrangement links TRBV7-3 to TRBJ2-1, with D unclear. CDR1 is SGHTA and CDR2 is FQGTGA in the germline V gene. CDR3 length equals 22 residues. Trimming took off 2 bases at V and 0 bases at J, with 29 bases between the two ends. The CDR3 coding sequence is TGTGCCAGCAGCTTATTAGGGCTCCGTAGAGGAGAGGTCCCGAGCTCCTACAATGAGCAGTTCTTC. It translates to CASSLLGLRRGEVPSSYNEQFF.